The rows below give T cell receptor beta chains drawn from one sample of a study of cytomegalovirus exposure and HLA in healthy donors. Sequencing used immunoSEQ multiplex PCR; TCRdb keeps in-frame clones, though not all of them. Of around 85,000 clones listed, about 78% are singletons. Sample: PBMCs. The receptor source for this set is a male donor in good health and CMV-seronegative. Each CDR3 is given with its conserved first and last residue. Each record gives: V gene, J gene, clone size, D gene, CDR3 DNA, CDR3 protein. A D gene is named only where the DNA matches it firmly. Clone size appears in some rows only: once, few, many, or a class for an expanded clone.

TRBV13	TRBJ1-3	.	TRBD1	TGTGCCAGCAGCTTGGTACAGGGGATCGGAAACACCATATATTTT	CASSLVQGIGNTIYF
TRBV4-2	TRBJ2-1	.	TRBD2	TGTGCCAGCAGCCAAGATTTCCTAGCGGGAGACAATGAGCAGTTCTTC	CASSQDFLAGDNEQFF
TRBV7-9	TRBJ1-2	.	TRBD1	TGTGCCGGACAGCCAGGGGGAAACTATGGCTACACCTTC	CAGQPGGNYGYTF
TRBV19	TRBJ1-5	.	.	TGTGCCAGTAGTCGGGGGAATCAGCCCCAGCATTTT	CASSRGNQPQHF
TRBV19	TRBJ2-5	.	TRBD1	TGTGCCAGTAGTATCTCGGGACAGCAAGAGACCCAGTACTTC	CASSISGQQETQYF
TRBV2	TRBJ2-1	.	TRBD2	TGTGCCAGCAGTGACCCGGGACTAGCGGAGTACAATGAGCAGTTCTTC	CASSDPGLAEYNEQFF
TRBV19	TRBJ2-5	.	TRBD2	TGTGCCAGTAGTATTAGTAGCGGGGGGTACCAAGAGACCCAGTACTTC	CASSISSGGYQETQYF
TRBV9	TRBJ2-3	.	TRBD2	TGTGCCAGCCGAGCGGGGGGGGTCGCAGATACGCAGTATTTT	CASRAGGVADTQYF
TRBV6-5	TRBJ2-5	.	.	TGTGCCAGCAGTTACGTGCGGGGTTTAGAGACCCAGTACTTC	CASSYVRGLETQYF
TRBV9	TRBJ1-2	once	.	TGTGCCAGCAGCGTAGCAGTCTCAAACTATGGCTACACCTTC	CASSVAVSNYGYTF
TRBV15	TRBJ2-5	.	TRBD1	TGTGCCACCAGCAGGGGACAGGGTATTAGGGCTCGAGAGACCCAGTACTTC	CATSRGQGIRARETQYF
TRBV6-5	TRBJ1-2	.	.	TGTGCCAGCAGTTACCAGGCAGGGCCTAATGGCTACACCTTC	CASSYQAGPNGYTF
TRBV18	TRBJ1-2	.	TRBD1	TGTGCCAGCTCAACGCTAGGGGGCAGTGGAGGCTACACCTTC	CASSTLGGSGGYTF
TRBV5-4	TRBJ2-1	.	TRBD2	TGTGCCAGCAGCTTCGGCGGGAGTAGTAGCAATGAGCAGTTCTTC	CASSFGGSSSNEQFF
TRBV12-5	TRBJ2-3	few	TRBD1	TGTGCTAGTGGTTGGGGACAGGGCACAGATACGCAGTATTTT	CASGWGQGTDTQYF
TRBV7-6	TRBJ1-2	.	.	TGTGCCAGCAGCGTAGCACTTGGAATCGAGGATGGCTACACCTTC	CASSVALGIEDGYTF
TRBV28	TRBJ2-1	.	.	TGTGCCAGCAGGGATAGGGGTTTATACAATGAGCAGTTCTTC	CASRDRGLYNEQFF
TRBV27	TRBJ2-1	.	.	TGTGCCAGCAGTTTCCGCCGGACTGGGGAGAATGAGCAGTTCTTC	CASSFRRTGENEQFF
TRBV7-8	TRBJ1-3	once	.	TGTGCCAGCAGCTCCACCAGGGAAGCCTACTCTGGAAACACCATATATTTT	CASSSTREAYSGNTIYF
TRBV6-5	TRBJ2-7	.	TRBD1	TGTGCCAGCAGTTACTTACAGGGGGCCCCCTCCTACGAGCAGTACTTC	CASSYLQGAPSYEQYF
TRBV7-9	TRBJ1-2	.	.	TGTGCCAGCAGCCCCCTCGCAGGGGACTATGGCTACACCTTC	CASSPLAGDYGYTF
TRBV4-3	TRBJ1-6	.	.	TGCGCCAGCAGCCAAGCTTACGCGGCAGGGTTGAAGAATTCACCCCTCCACTTT	CASSQAYAAGLKNSPLHF
TRBV9	TRBJ1-3	.	TRBD1	TGTGCCAGCAGCGCCCTGGGGGACAGAGGAAACACCATATATTTT	CASSALGDRGNTIYF
TRBV9	TRBJ1-6	.	TRBD1	TGTGCCAGCAGCGGGACAGGAGTGGTGGGGAATTCACCCCTCCACTTT	CASSGTGVVGNSPLHF
TRBV2	TRBJ2-3	.	.	TGTGCCAGCAGTGTATCTTTCACAGATACGCAGTATTTT	CASSVSFTDTQYF
TRBV5-1	TRBJ2-1	once	.	TGCGCCAGCAGCCGAATTACCGGGACCTACAATGAGCAGTTCTTC	CASSRITGTYNEQFF
TRBV4-1	TRBJ1-1	.	TRBD1	TGCGCCAGCAGTCATGCCTGGGGGGGACAGGGGGACACTGAAGCTTTCTTT	CASSHAWGGQGDTEAFF
TRBV5-6	TRBJ2-1	.	.	TGTGCCAGCAGCTTGGGCGGAAGCTCCTACAATGAGCAGTTCTTC	CASSLGGSSYNEQFF
TRBV6-1	TRBJ2-5	.	TRBD2	TGTGCCAGCGTTGTGCGGGGGGGCCAAGAGACCCAGTACTTC	CASVVRGGQETQYF
TRBV11-1	TRBJ2-7	.	.	TGTGCCAGCAGTTCAAGATCTCGGGAGCAGTACTTC	CASSSRSREQYF
TRBV9	TRBJ2-5	few	.	TGTGCCAGCAGCGTAGGATCTGGGGGGGAGACCCAGTACTTC	CASSVGSGGETQYF
TRBV5-4	TRBJ2-7	.	.	TGTGCCAGCAGCTTGGTTAGCAGACCCTACGAGCAGTACTTC	CASSLVSRPYEQYF
TRBV4-3	TRBJ2-2	.	TRBD2	TGCGCCAGCAGCCGCCGACTAGCGGGGGGCTACACCGGGGAGCTGTTTTTT	CASSRRLAGGYTGELFF
TRBV5-1	TRBJ1-1	once	.	TGCGCCAGCTCCCGATCCAGGGAAGGGGCCGCTGAAGCTTTCTTT	CASSRSREGAAEAFF
TRBV30	TRBJ2-5	.	TRBD1	TGTGCCTGGAGGTCCCGGACAGGGGAGGCAGAGACCCAGTACTTC	CAWRSRTGEAETQYF
TRBV4-1	TRBJ1-3	.	.	TGCGCCAGCAGCCAAGAAAGAATCCAGGGGTCTGGAAACACCATATATTTT	CASSQERIQGSGNTIYF
TRBV28	TRBJ2-1	.	.	TGTGCCAGCAGTTTAATTAAGACTAGTCTGAGCCCCTTCTACAATGAGCAGTTCTTC	CASSLIKTSLSPFYNEQFF
TRBV5-1	TRBJ2-2	.	TRBD1	TGCGCCAGCAGCTCCACAGGGGGCAACACCGGGGAGCTGTTTTTT	CASSSTGGNTGELFF
TRBV5-1	TRBJ2-2	.	.	TGCGCCAGCAGCTTGGACAGGTCCGGGGAGCTGTTTTTT	CASSLDRSGELFF
TRBV28	TRBJ2-3	.	TRBD2	TGTGCCAGCAGTTGGGGGACTAGCGGGAGAGATACGCAGTATTTT	CASSWGTSGRDTQYF
TRBV30	TRBJ2-1	once	TRBD2	TGTGCCTGGAGAACCGGACTAGCGGGGTCGCTTAGCTCCTACAATGAGCAGTTCTTC	CAWRTGLAGSLSSYNEQFF
TRBV5-1	TRBJ1-4	once	.	TGCGCCAGCAGCTGGGGGGGGCAGTCTAATGAAAAACTGTTTTTT	CASSWGGQSNEKLFF
TRBV6-1	TRBJ2-7	.	TRBD2	TGTGCCAGCAGAACTAGCGGAGTTTACGAGCAGTACTTC	CASRTSGVYEQYF
TRBV29-1	TRBJ2-3	.	.	TGCAGCGCGTTGACCGGGACGGGAGCCACAGATACGCAGTATTTT	CSALTGTGATDTQYF
TRBV5-1	TRBJ2-5	few	.	TGCGCCAGCAGCCGGGTTGGGTTTAGTGACAGCGAAGGACAAGAGACCCAGTACTTC	CASSRVGFSDSEGQETQYF
TRBV10-3	TRBJ2-3	.	TRBD1	TGTGCCATCAGTGTTGGACAGGGGGCCACAGATACGCAGTATTTT	CAISVGQGATDTQYF